This TCR beta chain stems from a study of blood T cell dynamics during melanoma immunotherapy. Study results and caveats: At W3, later disease-control patients showed bifurcated PBMC repertoire changes, unlike progressors.

Germline-derived CDR1 and CDR2 are SGHVS and FQNEAQ. V was trimmed by 5 bases and J by 5 bases, leaving 21 bases between them. This CDR3 spans 16 amino acids. Time point described: pre-treatment baseline. Sampling occurred pretreatment (T0) and at week 3 (W3), after cycle one of checkpoint blockade. At 12 weeks after first infusion, RECIST 1.1 defined response for most patients. Comment on this clone: As yet, its antigen is unknown.

Repertoires were generated with immunoSEQ multiplex PCR, while TCRdb's copy carries only in-frame clones and drops some. The table lists approximately 25,000 clones, 87% of them singletons. The chain combines TRBV7-8 with TRBJ1-1; possibly TRBD1 for D (5 bases). The source was blood, collected from a patient treated with checkpoint blockade. The TCR was taken from a human donor with melanoma. The CDR3 DNA is TGTGCCAGCAGCGTAACGCGAGTGGGACGGTCGACTGAAGCTTTCTTT. It specifies CASSVTRVGRSTEAFF.